Listed below are T cell receptor beta chains from one sample, sequenced in a study of CD8+ T cells in alopecia areata. Sequencing was performed with immunoSEQ multiplex PCR; in TCRdb, only in-frame clones are kept and a portion is missing. The repertoire holds tens of thousands of clones, with roughly 50% as singletons. The sequences come from CD8+ T cells sorted from blood, collected at approximately week 36, from a patient treated with tofacitinib. These receptors were collected from a human donor with alopecia areata. Both conserved end residues are part of each CDR3. The order of the fields is clone size, J gene, D gene, V gene, CDR3 DNA, CDR3 protein. D genes are given only for firm matches. Part of the rows lack a size; the others show once, few, many or a class for expanded clones.

clone_size: NA
j_call: TRBJ2-1
d_call: NA
v_call: TRBV5-1
cdr3_nt: TGCGCCAGCAGCCAGTGGGCTAGCGCCTACAATGAGCAGTTCTTC
cdr3_aa: CASSQWASAYNEQFF

clone_size: once
j_call: TRBJ1-1
d_call: TRBD1
v_call: TRBV4-1
cdr3_nt: TGCGCCAGCAGCCAGGCCTCCGGGACAGGACAGAACACTGAAGCTTTCTTT
cdr3_aa: CASSQASGTGQNTEAFF

clone_size: NA
j_call: TRBJ1-1
d_call: NA
v_call: TRBV5-6
cdr3_nt: TGTGCCAGCAGCTGGACCAGGGCGCGTACTGAAGCTTTCTTT
cdr3_aa: CASSWTRARTEAFF

clone_size: NA
j_call: TRBJ2-7
d_call: NA
v_call: TRBV29-1
cdr3_nt: TGCAGCGTTGAATTGGGCGGAACCTACGAGCAGTACTTC
cdr3_aa: CSVELGGTYEQYF

clone_size: NA
j_call: TRBJ2-2
d_call: TRBD2
v_call: TRBV9
cdr3_nt: TGTGCCAGCAGCGTTGCGGTAGCGGGAGACACCGGGGAGCTGTTTTTT
cdr3_aa: CASSVAVAGDTGELFF

clone_size: NA
j_call: TRBJ2-7
d_call: NA
v_call: TRBV4-2
cdr3_nt: TGTGCCAGCAGCCAACCGGGGTACGAGCAGTACTTC
cdr3_aa: CASSQPGYEQYF

clone_size: once
j_call: TRBJ2-7
d_call: NA
v_call: TRBV30
cdr3_nt: TGTGCCTGGAGTGTAAGGTCGACTAGTCCTTCCTACGAGCAGTACTTC
cdr3_aa: CAWSVRSTSPSYEQYF

clone_size: NA
j_call: TRBJ2-1
d_call: NA
v_call: TRBV7-9
cdr3_nt: TGTGCCAGCAGCTTAGTTGTTAGGCATGAGCAGTTCTTC
cdr3_aa: CASSLVVRHEQFF

clone_size: NA
j_call: TRBJ2-7
d_call: TRBD2
v_call: TRBV4-2
cdr3_nt: TGTGCCAGCAGCCCCCAGAGCCCTAGCGGGGGCTACGAGCAGTACTTC
cdr3_aa: CASSPQSPSGGYEQYF

clone_size: NA
j_call: TRBJ2-5
d_call: TRBD2
v_call: TRBV2
cdr3_nt: TGTGCCAGCACGGGAGGGGGATGGAAGACCCAGTACTTC
cdr3_aa: CASTGGGWKTQYF

clone_size: few
j_call: TRBJ1-1
d_call: TRBD1
v_call: TRBV2
cdr3_nt: TGTGCCAGCAGCGCCGGACAGGGACGTACTGAAGCTTTCTTT
cdr3_aa: CASSAGQGRTEAFF

clone_size: NA
j_call: TRBJ2-7
d_call: NA
v_call: TRBV6-5
cdr3_nt: TGTGCCAGCAGTTACTCAGGGGATTACGAGCAGTACTTC
cdr3_aa: CASSYSGDYEQYF

clone_size: NA
j_call: TRBJ1-5
d_call: TRBD1
v_call: TRBV27
cdr3_nt: TGTGCCAGCAGTCGGGGGACAGGGGGCGGACAGCCCCAGCATTTT
cdr3_aa: CASSRGTGGGQPQHF

clone_size: NA
j_call: TRBJ2-5
d_call: NA
v_call: TRBV9
cdr3_nt: TGTGCCAGCAGCGTAGGGGGGCTAGCGGCGTACCAAGAGACCCAGTACTTC
cdr3_aa: CASSVGGLAAYQETQYF

clone_size: NA
j_call: TRBJ1-5
d_call: NA
v_call: TRBV4-1
cdr3_nt: TGCGCCAGCAGCCAAGGTCCGCTCGATCAGCCCCAGCATTTT
cdr3_aa: CASSQGPLDQPQHF

clone_size: NA
j_call: TRBJ2-7
d_call: NA
v_call: TRBV7-9
cdr3_nt: TGTGCCAGCAGCTTAGGCCCAGGATGGGGCTACGAGCAGTACTTC
cdr3_aa: CASSLGPGWGYEQYF

clone_size: NA
j_call: TRBJ2-7
d_call: NA
v_call: TRBV29-1
cdr3_nt: TGCAGCGTTGAGGAGTCCTACGAGCAGTACTTC
cdr3_aa: CSVEESYEQYF

clone_size: few
j_call: TRBJ2-6
d_call: NA
v_call: TRBV29-1
cdr3_nt: TGCAGCGTTGGTGGGGGGGCCAACGTCCTGACTTTC
cdr3_aa: CSVGGGANVLTF

clone_size: NA
j_call: TRBJ2-3
d_call: TRBD2
v_call: TRBV7-3
cdr3_nt: TGTGCCAGCAGCTTAGGAGTCGCGGGAGGAGCAACAGATACGCAGTATTTT
cdr3_aa: CASSLGVAGGATDTQYF

clone_size: NA
j_call: TRBJ2-5
d_call: NA
v_call: TRBV7-6
cdr3_nt: TGTGCCAGCAGCTTCCAACTAGGGGGTGGGACCCAGTACTTC
cdr3_aa: CASSFQLGGGTQYF

clone_size: NA
j_call: TRBJ2-1
d_call: NA
v_call: TRBV29-1
cdr3_nt: TGCAGCGTTGAGAGGGGCAGGGGCGATGAGCAGTTCTTC
cdr3_aa: CSVERGRGDEQFF

clone_size: NA
j_call: TRBJ2-7
d_call: NA
v_call: TRBV9
cdr3_nt: TGTGCCAGCAGCGTCACAGGGCAGGCTATCTCCTACGAGCAGTACTTC
cdr3_aa: CASSVTGQAISYEQYF

clone_size: few
j_call: TRBJ2-2
d_call: NA
v_call: TRBV7-3
cdr3_nt: TGTGCCAGCAGCTTATCACAAGCCACCGGGGAGCTGTTTTTT
cdr3_aa: CASSLSQATGELFF

clone_size: NA
j_call: TRBJ2-3
d_call: NA
v_call: TRBV19
cdr3_nt: TGTGCCAGTAGCCCCCAGGGTCCGGATCCAGATACGCAGTATTTT
cdr3_aa: CASSPQGPDPDTQYF

clone_size: NA
j_call: TRBJ2-3
d_call: TRBD2
v_call: TRBV29-1
cdr3_nt: TGCAGCGTGCCGGGACTAGACACAGATACGCAGTATTTT
cdr3_aa: CSVPGLDTDTQYF

clone_size: few
j_call: TRBJ2-3
d_call: TRBD2
v_call: TRBV27
cdr3_nt: TGTGCCAGCACCTGGGGGACTAGCGGCTCAGATACGCAGTATTTT
cdr3_aa: CASTWGTSGSDTQYF

clone_size: NA
j_call: TRBJ2-7
d_call: TRBD1
v_call: TRBV5-1
cdr3_nt: TGCGCCAGCAGCCGGGACAGCTACTCCTACGAGCAGTACTTC
cdr3_aa: CASSRDSYSYEQYF

clone_size: NA
j_call: TRBJ1-1
d_call: NA
v_call: TRBV19
cdr3_nt: TGTGCCACTCTCATGGGGACCGAAGCTTTCTTT
cdr3_aa: CATLMGTEAFF

clone_size: NA
j_call: TRBJ2-5
d_call: NA
v_call: TRBV9
cdr3_nt: TGTGCCAGCAGCGTAGGATTTCCGGGGAACAATCAAGAGACCCAGTACTTC
cdr3_aa: CASSVGFPGNNQETQYF

clone_size: NA
j_call: TRBJ2-1
d_call: TRBD2
v_call: TRBV4-2
cdr3_nt: TGTGCCAGCAGCCAAGAGCGGGAGGGCTACAATGAGCAGTTCTTC
cdr3_aa: CASSQEREGYNEQFF

clone_size: NA
j_call: TRBJ1-1
d_call: TRBD1
v_call: TRBV29-1
cdr3_nt: TGCAGCGTGAACCGACAGGGAGAGGCTGAAGCTTTCTTT
cdr3_aa: CSVNRQGEAEAFF